This T cell receptor beta chain emerged from a study of T cell changes during pregnancy in multiple sclerosis. Produced via immunoSEQ multiplex PCR; TCRdb's table is partial and in-frame only. The sample includes over 85,000 clones, 90% seen only once; the top ten take over 0.6%. The CDR3 spans 14 residues. Per the germline V gene, CDR1 is MDHEN and CDR2 is SYDVKM. V dropped 4 bases and J dropped 5; count of bases not matched to a gene: 3. This chain joins TRBV28 and TRBJ1-3; 9 positions match TRBD1. The clonotype comes from a female donor in good health, enrolled as a control in a pregnancy study. The input for sequencing was peripheral blood, taken in the second trimester of pregnancy. The CDR3 nucleotides read TGTGCCAGCAGTTCCGGGACAGGGCGAAACACCATATATTTT. Its translation is CASSSGTGRNTIYF.